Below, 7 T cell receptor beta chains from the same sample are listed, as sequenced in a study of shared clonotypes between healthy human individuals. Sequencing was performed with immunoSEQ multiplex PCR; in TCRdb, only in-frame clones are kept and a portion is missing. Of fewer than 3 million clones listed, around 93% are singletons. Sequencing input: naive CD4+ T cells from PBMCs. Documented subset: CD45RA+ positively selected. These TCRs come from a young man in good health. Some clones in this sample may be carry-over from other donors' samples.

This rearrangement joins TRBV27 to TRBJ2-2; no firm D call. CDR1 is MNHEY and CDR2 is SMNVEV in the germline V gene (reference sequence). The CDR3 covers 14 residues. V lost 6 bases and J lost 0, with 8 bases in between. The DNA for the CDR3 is TGTGCCAGCAGGGTTTGGGCGAACACCGGGGAGCTGTTTTTT. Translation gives CASRVWANTGELFF.

Here the CDR3 reads CSVVGGGSPYNEQFF. DNA of the CDR3: TGCAGCGTTGTTGGGGGCGGTAGCCCCTACAATGAGCAGTTCTTC. This chain connects TRBV29-1 to TRBJ2-1, with D possibly matching TRBD1 (6 bases). CDR1 SQVTM and CDR2 ANQGSEA come from the germline V gene. V was pared by 4 bases and J by 2 bases, with 15 bases between. This CDR3 is 15 amino acids long.

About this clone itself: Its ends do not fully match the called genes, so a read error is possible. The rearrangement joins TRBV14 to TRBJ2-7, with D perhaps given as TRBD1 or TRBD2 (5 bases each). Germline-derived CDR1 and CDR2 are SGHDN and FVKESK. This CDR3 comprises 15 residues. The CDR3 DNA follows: TGTGCCAGCAGACAAGATCTAGCAGGGCTCTACGAGCAGTACTTC. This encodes CASRQDLAGLYEQYF.

The CDR3 sequence: CASTGQAGEQYF. Here the CDR3 DNA reads TGTGCCAGCACGGGACAGGCTGGCGAGCAGTACTTC. V gene TRBV28 combines with J gene TRBJ2-7, with 8 bases that match TRBD1. The CDR3 length is 12 residues. Germline assignment: CDR1 MDHEN and CDR2 SYDVKM. The V gene end was trimmed by 7 bases and the J gene end by 6 bases; junction bases not matched to a gene: 5.

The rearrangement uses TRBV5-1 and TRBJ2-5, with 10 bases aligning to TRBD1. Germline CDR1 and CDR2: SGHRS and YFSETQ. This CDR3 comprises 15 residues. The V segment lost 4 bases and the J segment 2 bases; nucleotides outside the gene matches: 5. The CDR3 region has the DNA TGCGCCAGCAGCATGGGACAGGGGATTCAAGAGACCCAGTACTTC. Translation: CASSMGQGIQETQYF.

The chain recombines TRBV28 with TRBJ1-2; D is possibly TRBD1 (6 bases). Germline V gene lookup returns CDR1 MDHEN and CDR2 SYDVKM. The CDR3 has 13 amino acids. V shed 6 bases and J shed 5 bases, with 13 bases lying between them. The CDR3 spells CASRAGGPYGYTF. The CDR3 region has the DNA TGTGCCAGCAGGGCGGGGGGGCCGTATGGCTACACCTTC.

CDR3 sequence reads: CASSYYGAGSHEQYF. Here the CDR3 DNA reads TGTGCCAGCAGTTACTACGGGGCAGGGAGCCACGAGCAGTACTTC. The rearrangement links TRBV6-5 to TRBJ2-7; D may match TRBD1 or TRBD2 (5 bases each). Deletions cut 1 base from V and 5 bases from J, with 15 bases between. In germline, CDR1 is MNHEY, CDR2 SVGAGI. The CDR3 sequence is 15 residues long.